The entry that follows covers one TCR beta chain sequence. The data are from a study of blood T cell repertoires in COVID-19. CDR1 is SGHRS and CDR2 is YFSETQ in the germline V gene. Between the trimmed V and J ends, which lost 0 bases and 1 base, there was a span of 14 bases. The CDR3 is made up of 16 amino acids. Sequencing was performed with immunoSEQ multiplex PCR; in TCRdb, only in-frame clones are kept and a portion is missing. The sample contains about 280,000 clones, around four fifths of which appear only once. This receptor was taken from a woman in her forties or fifties who had recovered from COVID-19. This chain uses TRBV5-1 with TRBJ2-7; D perhaps matches TRBD2 (5 bases). Sequences were obtained from peripheral blood. The CDR3 region is CASSLDGHPGSYEQYF. CDR3 bases: TGCGCCAGCAGCTTGGATGGCCACCCGGGGTCCTACGAGCAGTACTTC. Full variable domain (outside the CDR3, taken from reference TRBV5-1 and TRBJ2-7): KAGVTQTPRYLIKTRGQQVTLSCSPISGHRSVSWYQQTPGQGLQFLFEYFSETQRNKGNFPGRFSGRQFSNSRSEMNVSTLELGDSALYLCASSLDGHPGSYEQYFGPGTRLTVT.